These 20 T cell receptor beta chains were all obtained from the same sample, sequenced in a study of OX40 agonist ivuxolimab in advanced cancers. Sequencing was performed with immunoSEQ multiplex PCR; in TCRdb, only in-frame clones are kept and a portion is missing. This table has under 45,000 clones, approximately 80% appearing once. The material sequenced was CD4+ or CD8+ T cells sorted from blood, taken in a trial of the OX40 agonist ivuxolimab. These receptors were taken from an adult with an advanced solid tumor such as melanoma, head and neck, liver or kidney cancer.

The gene calls are TRBV2 and TRBJ1-5; D is possibly TRBD1 (5 bases). Trimming pared 5 bases from V and 0 bases from J, leaving 8 bases between. There are 14 residues in the CDR3. The germline gives CDR1 SNHLY, CDR2 FYNNEI. The DNA of the CDR3 is TGTGCCAGCAGTAAAGGACATAGCAATCAGCCCCAGCATTTT. Its translation: CASSKGHSNQPQHF.

This sequence joins TRBV5-5 and TRBJ1-1; 7 bases agree with TRBD1. CDR1 and CDR2 from the germline V gene are SGHKS and YYEKEE (reference sequence). Trimming cost V 4 bases and J 6 bases; bases outside gene matches: 9. This CDR3 region has 14 residues. The CDR3 here is CASSRGQIGAEAFF. CDR3 sequence (DNA): TGTGCCAGCAGCCGGGGACAGATCGGAGCTGAAGCTTTCTTT.

The chain combines TRBV28 with TRBJ1-6; D is ambiguous. V was cut by 10 bases and J by 0 bases, with 13 bases left in between. Per the germline V gene, CDR1 is MDHEN and CDR2 is SYDVKM. The length of the CDR3 is 15 residues. The CDR3 DNA is TGTGCCACCTCTTCCGTAAGCTCCTATAATTCACCCCTCCACTTT. This sequence encodes CATSSVSSYNSPLHF.

The CDR3, as DNA: TGTGCCAGCAGTCCCACCCGACAGGGAGGGAATCAGCCCCAGCATTTT. This sequence encodes CASSPTRQGGNQPQHF. The chain has TRBV28 and TRBJ1-5, with 7 bases lining up with TRBD1. Per the germline V gene, CDR1 is MDHEN and CDR2 is SYDVKM. CDR3 length: 16 amino acids. The ends lost 5 bases at V and 4 bases at J; junction bases unmatched: 11. The full variable domain, rest sourced from reference TRBV28 and TRBJ1-5, is DVKVTQSSRYLVKRTGEKVFLECVQDMDHENMFWYRQDPGLGLRLIYFSYDVKMKEKGDIPEGYSVSREKKERFSLILESASTNQTSMYLCASSPTRQGGNQPQHFGDGTRLSIL.

J is TRBJ2-3 and V is TRBV9, with 8 bases lining up with TRBD2. V lost 0 bases to trimming and J lost 0 bases; unmatched junction nucleotides: 3. Germline CDR1 reads SGDLS; CDR2 reads YYNGEE. This CDR3 has 16 residues. CDR3 nucleotide sequence: TGTGCCAGCAGCGTAGGCGCTAGCGGGAGCACAGATACGCAGTATTTT. It specifies CASSVGASGSTDTQYF.

The chain has TRBV7-2 and TRBJ2-7, with 7 bases lining up with TRBD1. There are 14 residues in the CDR3. The V and J ends lost 0 bases and 5 bases, in that order; junction bases with no gene match: 4. Germline V gene sequence: CDR1 SGHTA, CDR2 FQGNSA. CDR3 protein: CASSLARTGDEQYF. The CDR3 region has the DNA TGTGCCAGCAGCTTAGCGAGAACAGGGGACGAGCAGTACTTC.

The chain couples TRBV9 to TRBJ2-3; D might be TRBD2 (6 bases). The CDR3 has 18 amino acids. The V end lost 0 bases, the J end lost 2 bases, and 19 bases lay between the germline ends. CDR1 is SGDLS, CDR2 YYNGEE, per germline. The DNA for the CDR3 is TGTGCCAGCAGCGTAGACGAGAGGGCTAGGGGACTCACAGATACGCAGTATTTT. It encodes CASSVDERARGLTDTQYF.

The rearrangement uses TRBV5-6 and TRBJ1-1; D perhaps matches TRBD1 (5 bases). Trimming cost V 2 bases and J 5 bases, with 19 bases left between them. CDR3 size: 16 residues. From germline, CDR1 is SGHDT and CDR2 YYEEEE. The CDR3 nucleotides are TGTGCCAGCAGCTTAGGTCCGGCGGGACCTAGGACTGAAGCTTTCTTT. As protein: CASSLGPAGPRTEAFF. Together with reference TRBV5-6 and TRBJ1-1, the CDR3 gives the full variable domain: DAGVTQSPTHLIKTRGQQVTLRCSPKSGHDTVSWYQQALGQGPQFIFQYYEEEERQRGNFPDRFSGHQFPNYSSELNVNALLLGDSALYLCASSLGPAGPRTEAFFGQGTRLTVV.

This clone was counted once. The V and J genes are TRBV5-1 and TRBJ2-3; the D gene is possibly TRBD2 (5 bases). V was clipped by 0 bases and J by 0 bases, with 14 bases between them. Germline values: CDR1 SGHRS, CDR2 YFSETQ. CDR3 length: 17 residues. CDR3 bases: TGCGCCAGCAGCTTGGACCTCAGCGGACCTAGCACAGATACGCAGTATTTT. Translated, it gives CASSLDLSGPSTDTQYF.

The CDR3 reads CATSSPLTGRGETQYF. CDR3 bases: TGTGCCACCAGCAGCCCCCTGACTGGGCGGGGAGAGACCCAGTACTTC. The chain combines TRBV15 with TRBJ2-5; D perhaps matches TRBD2 (6 bases). Germline values: CDR1 LNHNV, CDR2 YYDKDF (reference sequence). V was shortened by 3 bases and J by 4 bases, with 18 bases between the two germline ends. The CDR3 covers 16 residues.

The chain carries TRBV6-1 and TRBJ1-2; 9 positions agree with TRBD1. CDR1 MNHNS and CDR2 SASEGT come from the germline V gene. The CDR3 contains 16 residues. V was pared by 3 bases and J by 6 bases, with 11 bases of the junction left unmatched. The CDR3 nucleotides read TGTGCCAGCAGTGATGTGGGGGACAGGGCCGGCGATGGCTACACCTTC. It is translated as CASSDVGDRAGDGYTF.

The V and J genes are TRBV7-2 and TRBJ2-3, with 8 nucleotides matching TRBD2. Germline CDR1 and CDR2: SGHTA and FQGNSA. J gave up 0 bases and V 2 bases, and 7 bases lay outside the gene matches. The CDR3 has 17 residues. In DNA form, the CDR3 reads TGTGCCAGCAGCTTATCCTCGGGAGGGCCAAGCACAGATACGCAGTATTTT. It yields the protein CASSLSSGGPSTDTQYF. The full variable domain, with the rest looked up from reference TRBV7-2 and TRBJ2-3, is GAGVSQSPSNKVTEKGKDVELRCDPISGHTALYWYRQSLGQGLEFLIYFQGNSAPDKSGLPSDRFSAERTGGSVSTLTIQRTQQEDSAVYLCASSLSSGGPSTDTQYFGPGTRLTVL.

This clone was observed a few times. This chain links TRBV11-3 with TRBJ2-3, with 7 positions matching TRBD1. Germline CDR1 and CDR2: SGHNT and YENEEA. This CDR3 has 14 residues. The trim removed 5 bases at V and 6 bases at J, leaving 8 bases unmatched. CDR3 sequence: CASSPRQGSDTQYF. In DNA form, the CDR3 reads TGTGCCAGCAGCCCTCGACAGGGTTCGGATACGCAGTATTTT.

J is TRBJ1-5 and V is TRBV6-5; D is undetermined. The CDR3 length is 14 residues. Trimming left V 6 bases short and J 11 bases short, with 20 bases between. Germline V lookup: CDR1 MNHEY, CDR2 SVGAGI. The CDR3 spells CASSAMEGQSAQHF. In DNA, the CDR3 is TGTGCCAGCAGCGCGATGGAAGGGCAATCAGCCCAGCATTTT.

This clone was seen once. This chain links TRBV6-5 with TRBJ1-2; a possible D gene is TRBD1 (6 bases). The germline V gene has CDR1 MNHEY and CDR2 SVGAGI. The CDR3 contains 15 residues. V was pared by 2 bases and J by 3 bases, with 13 bases between. CDR3 in amino acids: CASSYQRGMDYGYTF. CDR3 in DNA: TGTGCCAGCAGTTACCAGAGGGGGATGGACTATGGCTACACCTTC.

This clone turned up a few times. The chain couples TRBV5-1 to TRBJ2-2; 7 bases map to TRBD1. The CDR3 contains 15 residues. CDR1 and CDR2 from the germline V gene are SGHRS and YFSETQ. Trimming at V came to 0 bases and at J to 5 bases, leaving 4 bases not matched to a gene. CDR3 sequence: CASSLAAGGTGELFF. CDR3 coding DNA: TGCGCCAGCAGCTTGGCCGCAGGGGGTACCGGGGAGCTGTTTTTT. Based on the CDR3 plus reference TRBV5-1 and TRBJ2-2, the full variable domain is KAGVTQTPRYLIKTRGQQVTLSCSPISGHRSVSWYQQTPGQGLQFLFEYFSETQRNKGNFPGRFSGRQFSNSRSEMNVSTLELGDSALYLCASSLAAGGTGELFFGEGSRLTVL.

This clone was detected only a few times. This sequence joins TRBV7-3 and TRBJ2-6; 7 bases map to TRBD1. Germline lookup yields CDR1 SGHTA and CDR2 FQGTGA. The CDR3 covers 15 residues. V shed 5 bases, J shed 4 bases, and the junction held 5 bases outside the gene matches. The CDR3 sequence: CASSATGLGANVLTF. CDR3 DNA sequence: TGTGCCAGCAGCGCGACAGGGCTCGGGGCCAACGTCCTGACTTTC.

V gene TRBV12-2 combines with J gene TRBJ2-3. TRBV12-2 is a known pseudogene. This CDR3 is built from 16 residues. The CDR3 bases are TGTGCAAGTCGGCCCGGCCAGGGGACTAGCACAGATACGCAGTATTTT. Translating it yields CASRPGQGTSTDTQYF.

In DNA, the CDR3 is TGCAGCGTTCGGGACAGGGCGTTGACCGGGGAGCTGTTTTTT. It encodes CSVRDRALTGELFF. The chain employs TRBV29-1 and TRBJ2-2; 9 bases are shared with TRBD1. Losses at the gene ends were 5 bases for V and 5 bases for J; bases not matched to a gene: 6. This CDR3 is built from 14 residues. Per the germline V gene, CDR1 is SQVTM and CDR2 is ANQGSEA.

This clone occurred a few times. The chain joins TRBV10-3 to TRBJ1-1; D not resolved. The V end lost 6 bases, the J end lost 3 bases, and 14 bases lay between the germline ends. The CDR3 runs 14 residues. Germline V gives CDR1 ENHRY, CDR2 SYGVKD. In nucleotides, the CDR3 is TGTGCCATCAGCCTGGACGTTCGGCACACTGAAGCTTTCTTT. Protein product: CAISLDVRHTEAFF.